These 26 T cell receptor beta chains were sequenced from one sample in a study of blood T cell repertoires in COVID-19. Only in-frame clones appear in the TCRdb table, and some are missing; sequencing was by immunoSEQ multiplex PCR. Of approximately 320,000 clones listed, roughly nine tenths were seen once; the top ten hold approximately 2.5%. Sequencing input: PBMCs or T cells enriched from blood (not recorded which). The receptors come from a man aged 60-69 years who had recovered from COVID-19.

The chain carries TRBV7-9 and TRBJ2-1; tentative D call: TRBD1 (5 bases). The V gene lost 5 bases and the J gene lost 15 bases, with 17 bases spanning the gap. Germline V lookup: CDR1 SEHNR, CDR2 FQNEAQ (reference sequence). CDR3 length: 12 amino acids. CDR3 coding DNA: TGTGCCAGCAGCACAACGATGCAGGGTCGGTTCTTC. Its translation: CASSTTMQGRFF. The whole variable domain, filled in from reference TRBV7-9 and TRBJ2-1, reads DTGVSQNPRHKITKRGQNVTFRCDPISEHNRLYWYRQTLGQGPEFLTYFQNEAQLEKSRLLSDRFSAERPKGSFSTLEIQRTEQGDSAMYLCASSTTMQGRFFGPGTRLTVL.

This chain uses TRBV19 with TRBJ1-3, with D unresolved. The V and J ends lost 5 bases and 0 bases respectively, with 11 bases between them. This CDR3 has 15 residues. Germline loops: CDR1 LNHDA, CDR2 SQIVND (reference sequence). The DNA of the CDR3 is TGTGCCAGTAGTCGACTGGCCAACTCTGGAAACACCATATATTTT. Amino acid sequence: CASSRLANSGNTIYF.

This chain uses TRBV11-1 with TRBJ1-2, with D possibly TRBD1 on 6 matching bases. The V gene lost 3 bases and the J gene lost 6 bases, with 8 bases spanning the gap. The germline V gene has CDR1 SGHAT and CDR2 FQDESV (reference sequence). This CDR3 comprises 12 residues. The CDR3 DNA is TGTGCCAGCAGCTTTGGGACAAATGGCTACACCTTC. Residues: CASSFGTNGYTF.

The J gene is TRBJ1-6, the V gene TRBV6-2 or TRBV6-3, with D uncertain. The germline gives CDR1 MNHEY, CDR2 SVGEGT. The CDR3 spans 14 residues. Trimming shortened V by 6 bases and J by 9 bases, and 15 bases separated the two germline ends. The CDR3 sequence: CASSQQGGVSPLHF. The CDR3, as DNA: TGTGCCAGCAGCCAGCAAGGAGGAGTTTCACCCCTCCACTTT.

The chain is built from TRBV7-2 and TRBJ2-3; 12 bases line up with TRBD2. The trim removed 1 base at V and 4 bases at J, leaving 6 bases unmatched. The CDR3 has 17 amino acids. Germline V gene lookup returns CDR1 SGHTA and CDR2 FQGNSA. This chain's CDR3 is CASSLGKLAGGPDTQYF. Written as DNA, the CDR3 is TGTGCCAGCAGCTTAGGAAAGCTAGCGGGAGGGCCAGATACGCAGTATTTT. Complete variable domain (other parts from reference TRBV7-2 and TRBJ2-3): GAGVSQSPSNKVTEKGKDVELRCDPISGHTALYWYRQSLGQGLEFLIYFQGNSAPDKSGLPSDRFSAERTGGSVSTLTIQRTQQEDSAVYLCASSLGKLAGGPDTQYFGPGTRLTVL.

This clone was detected only once. V is TRBV5-1 and J is TRBJ1-6, with no clear D. With 3 bases removed from V and 2 bases from J, the gap between germline ends came to 12 bases. The CDR3 sequence is 16 residues long. The V gene's germline CDR1 is SGHRS and CDR2 YFSETQ. In nucleotides, the CDR3 is TGCGCCAGCAGCTCCGGCCTGGGCACCTATAATTCACCCCTCCACTTT. Residues: CASSSGLGTYNSPLHF.

The DNA of the CDR3 is TGTGCCAGCAGCATCGGGGGGGTTTCGAGCAATGAGCAGTTCTTC. Translating gives CASSIGGVSSNEQFF. The chain carries TRBV7-2 and TRBJ2-1, with 8 positions matching TRBD2. V was pared by 5 bases and J by 6 bases, with 9 bases of the junction left unmatched. Germline V lookup: CDR1 SGHTA, CDR2 FQGNSA. There are 15 residues in the CDR3.

This clone was counted once. The chain's CDR3 is CASSVGSGYNSPLHF. The CDR3, as DNA: TGTGCCAGCAGCGTAGGGTCGGGTTATAATTCACCCCTCCACTTT. The V and J genes are TRBV9 and TRBJ1-6; D remains ambiguous. There are 15 residues in the CDR3. V dropped 0 bases and J dropped 4 bases, with 8 bases sitting between them. Looked up from germline, CDR1 is SGDLS and CDR2 is YYNGEE.

This clone has a single count. CDR3 coding DNA: TGTGCCAGCTCAGAACGACAGGGGAAGTTTTATGGCTACACCTTC. The encoded protein is CASSERQGKFYGYTF. This chain connects TRBV18 to TRBJ1-2; 8 bases line up with TRBD1. The V gene end was trimmed by 5 bases and the J gene end by 5 bases; junction bases not matched to a gene: 10. The CDR3 extends over 15 amino acids. The V gene's germline CDR1 is KGHSH and CDR2 LQKENI.

This clone was seen only once. The chain carries TRBV18 and TRBJ2-1, with 7 nucleotides matching TRBD2. V lost 4 bases and J lost 1; bases outside the gene matches: 10. Germline V lookup: CDR1 KGHSH, CDR2 LQKENI. The CDR3 covers 17 residues. CDR3 DNA sequence: TGTGCCAGCTCACGATATTACTCGGGGGGATCCTACAATGAGCAGTTCTTC. It encodes CASSRYYSGGSYNEQFF.

The rearrangement uses TRBV15 and TRBJ1-5, with 11 bases lining up with TRBD1. The CDR3 runs 15 residues. After removal of 5 bases from V and 5 bases from J, the junction contained 5 bases not matched to a gene. Germline lookup yields CDR1 LNHNV and CDR2 YYDKDF (reference sequence). CDR3 bases: TGTGCCACCAGCTGGGACAGGGGGTTCGATCAGCCCCAGCATTTT. Translating it yields CATSWDRGFDQPQHF. Complete variable domain (other parts from reference TRBV15 and TRBJ1-5): DAMVIQNPRYQVTQFGKPVTLSCSQTLNHNVMYWYQQKSSQAPKLLFHYYDKDFNNEADTPDNFQSRRPNTSFCFLDIRSPGLGDTAMYLCATSWDRGFDQPQHFGDGTRLSIL.

The rearrangement joins TRBV5-1 to TRBJ1-1, with D unclear. The germline CDR1 and CDR2 sequences are SGHRS and YFSETQ. The CDR3 spans 14 residues. V lost 2 bases and J 0 bases, leaving 8 bases between the germline ends. CDR3 amino acids: CASSFAGMNTEAFF. The CDR3 coding sequence is TGCGCCAGCAGCTTTGCAGGTATGAACACTGAAGCTTTCTTT.

The V call is TRBV19, the J call TRBJ2-1; 10 bases are shared with TRBD1. V was clipped by 7 bases and J by 6 bases; unmatched bases: 9. This CDR3 contains 15 residues. Germline V gene lookup returns CDR1 LNHDA and CDR2 SQIVND (reference sequence). DNA for the CDR3: TGTGCCAGTACATTAAGGACAGGGGGTCTCAATGAGCAGTTCTTC. The encoded protein is CASTLRTGGLNEQFF.

This clone was counted once. The chain couples TRBV7-9 to TRBJ1-4, with no clear D. The CDR3 length is 13 residues. The germline gives CDR1 SEHNR, CDR2 FQNEAQ (reference sequence). V gave up 8 bases and J gave up 4 bases, with 11 bases separating them. CDR3 sequence (DNA): TGTGCCAGCGGGCAACAGCTTAATGAAAAACTGTTTTTT. This sequence encodes CASGQQLNEKLFF.

The gene calls are TRBV7-2 and TRBJ2-6, with D possibly matching TRBD1 (5 bases). V lost 5 bases and J lost 0, with 11 bases in between. CDR3 size: 16 residues. CDR1 is SGHTA, CDR2 FQGNSA, per germline. Written as DNA, the CDR3 is TGTGCCAGCAGCACGCCTAGGGGCTCTGGGGCCAACGTCCTGACTTTC. Its translation: CASSTPRGSGANVLTF.

The rearrangement links TRBV7-9 to TRBJ2-7, with 7 bases fitting TRBD1. Germline CDR1 is SEHNR and CDR2 is FQNEAQ (reference sequence). There are 15 residues in the CDR3. Trimming at V came to 3 bases and at J to 6 bases, leaving 11 bases not matched to a gene. The CDR3, as DNA: TGTGCCAGCAGCTTGGGAACAGGGGTTGTGGGCGAGCAGTACTTC. It yields the protein CASSLGTGVVGEQYF.

J is TRBJ1-5 and V is TRBV30; weak D call: TRBD1 (6 bases). From germline, CDR1 is GTSNPN and CDR2 SVGIG (reference sequence). V lost 2 bases, J lost 2 bases, and 19 bases lay in between. The CDR3 consists of 17 residues. The CDR3 DNA is TGTGCCTGGAGTAACACTACGGGACAACGTGGCAATCAGCCCCAGCATTTT. This sequence encodes CAWSNTTGQRGNQPQHF.

CDR3 loop: CASSITVSSGNTIYF. CDR3 DNA sequence: TGTGCCAGTAGTATCACAGTAAGCTCTGGAAACACCATATATTTT. The chain is built from TRBV19 and TRBJ1-3; unclear D gene. Trimming took 3 bases from V and 0 from J, leaving 9 bases between them. Germline CDR1 LNHDA, CDR2 SQIVND (reference sequence). The CDR3 is made up of 15 amino acids.

The rearrangement links TRBV11-2 to TRBJ1-2, with 12 bases aligning to TRBD1. The V gene end was trimmed by 1 base and the J gene end by 6 bases; junction bases not matched to a gene: 9. CDR1 SGHAT and CDR2 FQNNGV come from the germline V gene. The CDR3 has 17 amino acids. The CDR3: CASSLVVRGQGANGYTF. The CDR3 DNA reads as TGTGCCAGCAGCTTAGTAGTAAGGGGACAGGGGGCCAATGGCTACACCTTC.

V and J are TRBV25-1 and TRBJ1-1, with 8 nucleotides matching TRBD1. CDR3 length equals 13 residues. The junction had 5 bases not matched to a gene; V was cut back by 7 bases and J by 4 bases. The V gene's germline CDR1 is MGHDK and CDR2 SYGVNS. CDR3 DNA sequence: TGTGCCAGCACCGGACAGGGTGCCACTGAAGCTTTCTTT. It is translated as CASTGQGATEAFF.

The rearrangement links TRBV19 to TRBJ2-1; TRBD1 matches at 9 bases. Looked up from germline, CDR1 is LNHDA and CDR2 is SQIVND (reference sequence). The J segment lost 6 bases and the V segment lost 4 bases, leaving 4 bases of the junction unmatched. The length of the CDR3 is 14 residues. The CDR3 DNA reads TGTGCCAGTAGTAGAACGACAGGGGGCAATGAGCAGTTCTTC. Translated: CASSRTTGGNEQFF. The full variable domain, in which reference TRBV19 and TRBJ2-1 provide the parts outside the CDR3, is DGGITQSPKYLFRKEGQNVTLSCEQNLNHDAMYWYRQDPGQGLRLIYYSQIVNDFQKGDIAEGYSVSREKKESFPLTVTSAQKNPTAFYLCASSRTTGGNEQFFGPGTRLTVL.

V usage is TRBV3-1 (or the pseudogene TRBV3-2) and J usage is TRBJ1-1; no reliable D call. V gave up 4 bases and J gave up 14 bases, with 17 bases separating them. Per germline, CDR1 LGHDT and CDR2 YNNKEL (reference sequence). The CDR3 has 12 residues. The CDR3 sequence: CASSPSGWSMFF. CDR3 nucleotides: TGTGCCAGCAGCCCGAGTGGGTGGAGCATGTTCTTT.

Regarding this clone: Other DNA sequences in the sample encode the same CDR3. The chain couples TRBV7-3 to TRBJ2-2; 7 positions agree with TRBD2. With V trimmed by 2 bases and J by 7 bases, 4 bases remained unmatched. Germline CDR1 and CDR2: SGHTA and FQGTGA. This CDR3 has 14 amino acids. The CDR3 nucleotides read TGTGCCAGCAGCTTATCGGGGGGTGGCGGGGAGCTGTTTTTT. It is translated as CASSLSGGGGELFF.

The gene calls are TRBV6-4 and TRBJ1-2; TRBD1 matches 9 bases. With V trimmed by 6 bases and J by 8 bases, 13 bases remained unmatched. This CDR3 has 15 residues. Germline CDR1 and CDR2: MRHNA and SNTAGT. The chain's CDR3 is CASSDTGGAFRGYTF. The DNA for the CDR3 is TGTGCCAGCAGCGACACAGGGGGCGCATTTAGGGGCTACACCTTC.

V is TRBV11-3 and J is TRBJ2-1; D gene unclear. The CDR3 has 15 residues. Germline lookup yields CDR1 SGHNT and CDR2 YENEEA. Trimming took off 4 bases at V and 6 bases at J, with 16 bases between the two ends. The CDR3, as DNA: TGTGCCAGCAGCTCTTCTAGTCACCCACCCAATGAGCAGTTCTTC. The encoded protein is CASSSSSHPPNEQFF.

The sample holds one count of this clone. This chain links TRBV3-1 (or the pseudogene TRBV3-2) with TRBJ1-2; the match to TRBD1 covers 8 bases. The CDR3 loop spans 13 amino acids. CDR1 and CDR2 (germline): LGHDT, YNNKEL (reference sequence). J was trimmed by 13 bases and V by 3 bases; bases with no gene match: 10. The CDR3 nucleotides are TGTGCCAGCAGCCAGCCAGGAAGCGGGACAGGCACCTTC. It specifies CASSQPGSGTGTF.